The 5 T cell receptor beta chains below come from one sample, sequenced in a study of OX40 agonist ivuxolimab in advanced cancers. TCRdb's copy holds only in-frame clones and misses some; the assay was immunoSEQ multiplex PCR. This sample yields more than 65,000 clones, of which about 91% are seen a single time; around 0.56% belongs to the top ten. Specimen: CD4+ or CD8+ T cells sorted from blood, collected in a trial of the OX40 agonist ivuxolimab. The receptors were sampled from an adult with an advanced solid tumor such as melanoma, head and neck, liver or kidney cancer.

The V gene is TRBV6-5, the J gene TRBJ1-4; D is perhaps TRBD1 (5 bases). The CDR3 is 14 amino acids. Germline V lookup: CDR1 MNHEY, CDR2 SVGAGI. V was pared by 5 bases and J by 8 bases, with 15 bases between. CDR3 sequence reads: CASSALGGDEKLFF. The CDR3, as DNA: TGTGCCAGCAGTGCCTTGGGGGGGGACGAAAAACTGTTTTTT.

A note on this clone: Other DNA sequences from this sample encode an identical CDR3 as well. This rearrangement joins TRBV20-1 to TRBJ2-5; D is uncertain. Looked up from germline, CDR1 is DFQATT and CDR2 is SNEGSKA (reference sequence). V dropped 4 bases and J dropped 5 bases, with 8 bases sitting between them. This CDR3 has 11 amino acids. CDR3 DNA: TGCAGTGCTACAGCCGGGGAGACCCAGTACTTC. Its protein is CSATAGETQYF.

The chain carries TRBV19 and TRBJ1-6; D gene uncertain. The CDR3 has 13 residues. Germline V gene sequence: CDR1 LNHDA, CDR2 SQIVND (reference sequence). V shed 5 bases and J shed 1 base, with 3 bases lying between them. CDR3 sequence reads: CASSPSYNSPLHF. In nucleotides, the CDR3 is TGTGCCAGTAGTCCGTCCTATAATTCACCCCTCCACTTT.

In DNA, the CDR3 is TGTGCCAGCAGCGAACTATCGGGAGGGGAGCAGGAAAAACTGTTTTTT. As protein: CASSELSGGEQEKLFF. V and J are TRBV5-4 and TRBJ1-4, with D possibly TRBD1 on 5 matching bases. This CDR3 spans 16 amino acids. Trimming removed 4 bases at V and 8 bases at J, with 21 bases between. In germline, CDR1 is SGHNT, CDR2 YYREEE (reference sequence). Full variable domain (remainder filled in from reference TRBV5-4 and TRBJ1-4): ETGVTQSPTHLIKTRGQQVTLRCSSQSGHNTVSWYQQALGQGPQFIFQYYREEENGRGNFPPRFSGLQFPNYSSELNVNALELDDSALYLCASSELSGGEQEKLFFGSGTQLSVL.

The chain has TRBV29-1 and TRBJ2-7; D gene ambiguous. V was clipped by 1 base and J by 3 bases, with 13 bases between them. This CDR3 spans 14 amino acids. Germline lookup yields CDR1 SQVTM and CDR2 ANQGSEA. The CDR3 spells CSVEVPGTGYEQYF. CDR3 DNA sequence: TGCAGCGTTGAAGTGCCAGGAACGGGCTACGAGCAGTACTTC.